Listed below are T cell receptor beta chains from one sample, sequenced in a study of blood T cell repertoires in COVID-19. Produced via immunoSEQ multiplex PCR; TCRdb's table is partial and in-frame only. Of under 130,000 clones listed, 81% were seen once; the top ten hold around two fifths. Sequences were obtained from peripheral blood. These receptors all come from an older man with acute or convalescent COVID-19. CDR3s include the opening cysteine and the closing phenylalanine or tryptophan. Fields, in order: J gene, D gene, V gene, clone size, CDR3 DNA, CDR3 protein. D genes are given only for firm matches. Part of the rows lack a size; the others show once, few, many or a class for expanded clones.

TRBJ2-5 - TRBV5-1 - TGCGCCAGCTGGCGACAGGGAGGAGAGACCCAGTACTTC CASWRQGGETQYF
TRBJ2-6 - TRBV7-9 once TGTGCCAGCAGCTCCCCACTCTCTGGGGCCAACGTCCTGACTTTC CASSSPLSGANVLTF
TRBJ2-3 - TRBV24-1 - TGTGCCACCAGTGAGGGACACCGGGACAACACAGATACGCAGTATTTT CATSEGHRDNTDTQYF
TRBJ1-4 TRBD1 TRBV5-6 once TGTGCCAGCAGCTTGATAACGGCCTCAGGGGGAGAAAAACTGTTTTTT CASSLITASGGEKLFF
TRBJ1-1 - TRBV7-2 - TGTGCCAGCAGCTTATCTGGCCGTGAAGCTTTCTTT CASSLSGREAFF
TRBJ1-4 - TRBV6-5 - TGTGCCAGCAGTTACTCGACAGCTTACGGAAAACTGTTTTTT CASSYSTAYGKLFF
TRBJ2-3 TRBD2 TRBV19 - TGTGCCAGTAGTATAGCAGCGGGAGGTCGGACAGATACGCAGTATTTT CASSIAAGGRTDTQYF
TRBJ2-2 TRBD2 TRBV14 - TGTGCCAGCAGCCAAGGGCGCGGGGGACTGGACGGGGAGCTGTTTTTT CASSQGRGGLDGELFF
TRBJ2-5 TRBD2 TRBV18 - TGTGCCAGCTCACGCCGGGGACTAGCGGGAGGAGAGACCCAGTACTTC CASSRRGLAGGETQYF
TRBJ2-7 TRBD1 TRBV7-2 - TGTGCCAGCAGCTTAGTAGGACAGGGGGTCGGCGAGCAGTACTTC CASSLVGQGVGEQYF
TRBJ2-3 TRBD2 TRBV7-3 - TGTGCCAGCAGCTCGGAGCGGGAAGATACGCAGTATTTT CASSSEREDTQYF
TRBJ2-3 - TRBV4-2 once TGTGCCAGCAGCCAAGATCTTAGGAGCGGGAGCACAGATACGCAGTATTTT CASSQDLRSGSTDTQYF
TRBJ2-1 TRBD2 TRBV29-1 - TGCAGCGTCAAGGTTCGGGGACTAGAAGTTTTGGGTGAGCAGTTCTTC CSVKVRGLEVLGEQFF
TRBJ2-7 - TRBV10-3 - TGTGCCATCAGGGCCCCCGGGGCCTACGAGCAGTACTTC CAIRAPGAYEQYF
TRBJ1-5 - TRBV15 - TGTGCCACCAGCAGGGACAGAAAGGGCAATCAGCCCCAGCATTTT CATSRDRKGNQPQHF
TRBJ1-2 - TRBV5-1 - TGCGCCAGCAGCTTAGGTCACGCAGGGGCAGGCTATGGCTACACCTTC CASSLGHAGAGYGYTF
TRBJ1-1 TRBD1 TRBV28 - TGTGCCAGCAGTTCGACAGGGGCGGGAACTGAAGCTTTCTTT CASSSTGAGTEAFF